These 28 T cell receptor beta chains were sequenced from one sample in a study of blood T cell repertoires in COVID-19. The method was immunoSEQ multiplex PCR; TCRdb's version includes in-frame clones alone and lacks a portion of them. The sample gives 250,000 or so clones, approximately 80% of which show up once; more than 1.5% is in the top ten. Sample: peripheral blood. The receptors originated from a man aged 30-40 years who had recovered from COVID-19.

V and J are TRBV28 and TRBJ2-7; 11 bases line up with TRBD2. This CDR3 has 14 amino acids. V shed 5 bases, J shed 3 bases, and the junction held 3 bases outside the gene matches. CDR1 and CDR2 (germline): MDHEN, SYDVKM. CDR3 in DNA: TGTGCCAGCAGTACCACTAGCGGGGGCTACGAGCAGTACGTC. This gives the protein CASSTTSGGYEQYV.

CDR3 sequence (DNA): TGTGCCAGCAGCCTTAACGGGGAGCAGTACGTC. Residues: CASSLNGEQYV. V is TRBV5-5 and J is TRBJ2-7; D unclear. Germline V CDR1 and CDR2: SGHKS, YYEKEE (reference sequence). V dropped 4 bases and J dropped 7 bases, with 9 bases sitting between them. This CDR3 is built from 11 residues.

The chain employs TRBV24-1 and TRBJ1-1; unclear D gene. There are 13 residues in the CDR3. In germline, CDR1 is KGHDR, CDR2 SFDVKD. V shed 3 bases and J shed 4 bases, with 8 bases lying between them. The CDR3 DNA follows: TGTGCCACCAGTGATCACGGGAGCACTGAAGCTTTCTTT. This encodes CATSDHGSTEAFF.

The rearrangement uses TRBV7-9 and TRBJ2-1; D may be TRBD2 (5 bases). CDR3 length: 15 amino acids. Germline V CDR1 and CDR2: SEHNR, FQNEAQ (reference sequence). V was clipped by 0 bases and J by 9 bases, with 15 bases between them. This CDR3 is CASSLASTRSAEQFF. CDR3 sequence (DNA): TGTGCCAGCAGCTTAGCCTCTACTAGGTCCGCTGAGCAGTTCTTC.

The CDR3 sequence is CASSYLADNEQFF. In DNA form, the CDR3 reads TGTGCCAGCAGTTACCTAGCGGACAATGAGCAGTTCTTC. This chain links TRBV6-2 or TRBV6-3 with TRBJ2-1, with TRBD2 matching over 7 bases. CDR1 is MNHEY and CDR2 is SVGEGT in the germline V gene. The CDR3 runs 13 residues. With V trimmed by 2 bases and J by 5 bases, 0 bases remained unmatched.

This clone was recorded only once. V gene TRBV28 combines with J gene TRBJ1-5, with no clear D. V was clipped by 8 bases and J by 6 bases, with 17 bases between them. Germline-derived CDR1 and CDR2 are MDHEN and SYDVKM. This CDR3 comprises 14 residues. CDR3 sequence reads: CASSSRRGFQPQHF. The CDR3 DNA follows: TGTGCCAGCTCGTCCCGCCGCGGGTTTCAGCCCCAGCATTTT.

This sequence joins TRBV19 and TRBJ2-1, with TRBD2 matching over 12 bases. The CDR3 is 16 amino acids. Germline trimming cut 6 bases from V and 2 bases from J; bases unmatched to any gene: 5. The germline CDR1 and CDR2 sequences are LNHDA and SQIVND (reference sequence). The CDR3 nucleotides are TGTGCCAGTAGCTACACTAGCGGGGGGACCTACAATGAGCAGTTCTTC. This translates into CASSYTSGGTYNEQFF.

The CDR3 loop reads CATSIAGTDTQYF. In nucleotides, the CDR3 is TGTGCCACATCTATAGCGGGCACAGATACGCAGTATTTT. This chain uses TRBV24-1 with TRBJ2-3, with D tentatively TRBD2 (6 bases). Trimming cost V 10 bases and J 1 base, with 11 bases left between them. Germline assignment: CDR1 KGHDR and CDR2 SFDVKD. This CDR3 contains 13 residues.

The rearrangement links TRBV7-8 to TRBJ1-1; possible D gene TRBD1, 6 bases. The V end was cut by 8 bases, the J end by 4 bases, with 17 bases between. This CDR3 contains 14 residues. From germline, CDR1 is SGHVS and CDR2 FQNEAQ. The CDR3 bases are TGTGCCAGCTCGGGGCAGGGGCAGGGCACTGAAGCTTTCTTT. It specifies CASSGQGQGTEAFF.

The chain couples TRBV3-1 (or the pseudogene TRBV3-2) to TRBJ1-2; weak D call: TRBD1 (6 bases). This CDR3 has 14 residues. Germline CDR1 reads LGHDT; CDR2 reads YNNKEL (reference sequence). V shed 3 bases and J shed 7 bases, with 15 bases lying between them. This CDR3 reads CASSQGRGAVGYTF. The CDR3 coding sequence is TGTGCCAGCAGCCAGGGGAGGGGGGCCGTTGGCTACACCTTC.

The gene calls are TRBV9 and TRBJ1-3; TRBD1 matches at 8 bases. The CDR3 contains 16 residues. V was pared by 2 bases and J by 0 bases, with 4 bases of the junction left unmatched. CDR1 and CDR2 from the germline V gene are SGDLS and YYNGEE. CDR3 sequence: CASSVQGAASGNTIYF. CDR3 DNA: TGTGCCAGCAGCGTCCAGGGGGCCGCCTCTGGAAACACCATATATTTT.

The V and J genes are TRBV5-1 and TRBJ2-3; TRBD1 aligns across 8 bases. This CDR3 has 15 amino acids. Germline V gives CDR1 SGHRS, CDR2 YFSETQ. V shed 2 bases and J 4 bases; nucleotides not matched to a gene: 6. The CDR3 sequence: CASSFGQGAADTQYF. The CDR3 DNA follows: TGCGCCAGCAGCTTCGGGCAGGGGGCCGCAGATACGCAGTATTTT.

The chain is built from TRBV20-1 and TRBJ2-7, with D unresolved. The germline gives CDR1 DFQATT, CDR2 SNEGSKA (reference sequence). The CDR3 is 12 residues long. V dropped 3 bases and J dropped 2 bases, with 8 bases sitting between them. The CDR3 is CSASGSTYEQYF. The CDR3 bases are TGCAGTGCTAGTGGCAGTACCTACGAGCAGTACTTC.

The V call is TRBV5-1, the J call TRBJ1-5; TRBD1 aligns across 7 bases. CDR3 length: 14 residues. The V gene's germline CDR1 is SGHRS and CDR2 YFSETQ. Trimming removed 4 bases from V and 3 bases from J; junction bases left unmatched: 4. The CDR3 here is CASSPGQVNQPQHF. CDR3 nucleotide sequence: TGCGCCAGCAGCCCCGGACAGGTCAATCAGCCCCAGCATTTT.

For the CDR3, the DNA is TGTGCCAGCAGCTTATTGCCCAGCGCGAGTGAGACCCAGTACTTC. It encodes CASSLLPSASETQYF. The chain recombines TRBV7-9 with TRBJ2-5; D gene unclear. V was cut by 2 bases and J by 5 bases, with 15 bases left in between. Germline V CDR1 and CDR2: SEHNR, FQNEAQ (reference sequence). This CDR3 is 15 amino acids long.

This clone was recorded a few times. The chain links TRBV9 to TRBJ2-7; 10 nucleotides line up with TRBD2. From germline, CDR1 is SGDLS and CDR2 YYNGEE. After removal of 3 bases from V and 4 bases from J, the junction contained 4 bases not matched to a gene. CDR3 length: 14 amino acids. This CDR3 reads CASSATSGVYEQYF. In nucleotides, the CDR3 is TGTGCCAGCAGCGCAACTAGCGGGGTGTACGAGCAGTACTTC.

V usage is TRBV18 and J usage is TRBJ1-2; 7 nucleotides align to TRBD1. CDR3 length: 15 amino acids. Trimming cost V 3 bases and J 0 bases; bases outside gene matches: 4. CDR1 and CDR2 (germline): KGHSH, LQKENI. CDR3: CASSPRDSSNYGYTF. CDR3 DNA sequence: TGTGCCAGCTCACCGCGGGACAGCTCTAACTATGGCTACACCTTC. Combining the CDR3 with reference TRBV18 and TRBJ1-2 gives the whole variable domain NAGVMQNPRHLVRRRGQEARLRCSPMKGHSHVYWYRQLPEEGLKFMVYLQKENIIDESGMPKERFSAEFPKEGPSILRIQQVVRGDSAAYFCASSPRDSSNYGYTFGSGTRLTVV.

The genes are TRBV2 and TRBJ2-2; TRBD2 aligns across 13 bases. Germline V lookup: CDR1 SNHLY, CDR2 FYNNEI. Losses at the gene ends were 5 bases for V and 4 bases for J; bases not matched to a gene: 7. This CDR3 has 17 residues. CDR3 residues: CASSKGLAGASTGELFF. The CDR3, as DNA: TGTGCCAGCAGTAAAGGACTAGCGGGGGCCAGCACCGGGGAGCTGTTTTTT.

The chain uses TRBV4-1 and TRBJ1-4; perhaps TRBD1 as D (5 bases). The CDR3 sequence is 13 residues long. With 8 bases removed from V and 4 bases from J, the gap between germline ends came to 11 bases. CDR1 and CDR2 (germline): MGHRA, YSYEKL. The CDR3 DNA reads TGCGCCAGCGGCGACAGCTATAATGAAAAACTGTTTTTT. Its protein is CASGDSYNEKLFF.

This chain uses TRBV29-1 with TRBJ1-2; D remains unclear. V gave up 4 bases and J gave up 5 bases, with 8 bases separating them. The germline gives CDR1 SQVTM, CDR2 ANQGSEA. The CDR3 has 11 residues. CDR3 DNA: TGCAGCGTTGTGGAGGGATATGGCTACACCTTC. Amino acid sequence: CSVVEGYGYTF.

The CDR3 reads CASSISGQPNYGYTF. CDR3 in DNA: TGTGCCAGTAGTATCAGCGGCCAGCCCAACTATGGCTACACCTTC. The chain joins TRBV19 to TRBJ1-2; the D is unclear. V was pared by 3 bases and J by 2 bases, with 13 bases between. The CDR3 is 15 residues long. The germline gives CDR1 LNHDA, CDR2 SQIVND (reference sequence).

The rearrangement joins TRBV3-1 (or the pseudogene TRBV3-2) to TRBJ2-7, with a weak D call TRBD1 (5 bases). V was trimmed by 8 bases and J by 3 bases, leaving 11 bases between them. There are 12 residues in the CDR3. The germline CDR1 and CDR2 sequences are LGHDT and YNNKEL (reference sequence). CDR3 sequence (DNA): TGTGCCAGCTCGGGCGACAGCTACGAGCAGTACGTC. The encoded protein is CASSGDSYEQYV.

This chain uses TRBV5-1 with TRBJ2-5, with 14 bases fitting TRBD2. The CDR3 has 17 amino acids. Trimming at V came to 4 bases and at J to 2 bases, leaving 7 bases not matched to a gene. Germline V gene lookup returns CDR1 SGHRS and CDR2 YFSETQ. The CDR3 sequence: CASSPGLAGGWQETQYF. CDR3 coding DNA: TGCGCCAGCAGCCCCGGACTAGCGGGGGGATGGCAAGAGACCCAGTACTTC. Complete variable domain (other parts from reference TRBV5-1 and TRBJ2-5): KAGVTQTPRYLIKTRGQQVTLSCSPISGHRSVSWYQQTPGQGLQFLFEYFSETQRNKGNFPGRFSGRQFSNSRSEMNVSTLELGDSALYLCASSPGLAGGWQETQYFGPGTRLLVL.

The chain uses TRBV4-1 and TRBJ1-4; D call uncertain. In germline, CDR1 is MGHRA, CDR2 YSYEKL. The V end lost 0 bases, the J end lost 7 bases, and 12 bases lay between the germline ends. CDR3 size: 15 residues. The CDR3, as DNA: TGCGCCAGCAGCCAAGATGGTCGCGGGTTTGAAAAACTGTTTTTT. It codes for CASSQDGRGFEKLFF.

The V and J genes are TRBV7-9 and TRBJ2-3; 11 nucleotides line up with TRBD2. Germline lookup yields CDR1 SEHNR and CDR2 FQNEAQ (reference sequence). There are 16 residues in the CDR3. V was clipped by 6 bases and J by 7 bases; unmatched bases: 12. CDR3: CASSYEVAGGQHTQYF. The CDR3 bases are TGTGCCAGCAGTTATGAAGTAGCGGGGGGGCAACATACGCAGTATTTT.

The chain combines TRBV7-9 with TRBJ2-1; 9 positions match TRBD1. The CDR3 loop spans 14 amino acids. V dropped 4 bases and J dropped 7; count of bases not matched to a gene: 5. The germline gives CDR1 SEHNR, CDR2 FQNEAQ (reference sequence). In DNA, the CDR3 is TGTGCCAGCAGCTCTGGACAGGGGTCAAATGAGCAGTTCTTC. This translates into CASSSGQGSNEQFF.

The chain has TRBV7-9 and TRBJ2-7, with D tentatively TRBD2 (5 bases). V lost 5 bases, J lost 5 bases, and 19 bases lay in between. Germline V CDR1 and CDR2: SEHNR, FQNEAQ (reference sequence). The CDR3 has 15 residues. The CDR3, as DNA: TGTGCCAGCAGCGAGAGGAGGCTAGGGTTCGACGAGCAGTACTTC. It translates to CASSERRLGFDEQYF.

The J gene is TRBJ1-4, the V gene TRBV4-1; D remains unclear. This CDR3 comprises 13 residues. V lost 6 bases to trimming and J lost 5 bases, with 10 bases between them. The V gene's germline CDR1 is MGHRA and CDR2 YSYEKL. CDR3 residues: CASSRVGNEKLFF. CDR3 DNA sequence: TGCGCCAGCAGTCGGGTCGGAAATGAAAAACTGTTTTTT.